These T cell receptor beta chains were read from a single sample in a study of CD8 T cells in ankylosing spondylitis. MiXCR, applied by TCRdb to the 5' RACE reads, yields one record per CDR3 protein. The repertoire holds 120,000 or so distinct CDR3 sequences, approximately 13% seen once, with 3% in the top ten. The sample comprised blood, either unsorted or a sorted T cell fraction (not recorded which). These receptors were collected from a female donor with ankylosing spondylitis or in good health (not recorded which). CDR3s include the opening cysteine and the closing phenylalanine or tryptophan. Each record gives: CDR3 protein, CDR3 DNA, D gene, J gene, CDR3 length, clone size, V gene. D genes are given only for firm matches. Clone size is shown for a subset of rows, as once, few, many or a class of expanded clone.

CASSSSVSGVEQYF	TGTGCCAGCAGCTCTAGCGTTAGCGGGGTCGAGCAGTACTTC	TRBD2	TRBJ2-7	14	-	TRBV7-9
CASSLRDTDNEQFF	TGTGCCAGCAGCTTAAGGGACACCGACAATGAGCAGTTCTTC	-	TRBJ2-1	14	many	TRBV11-2
CASSLAGGPGTQYF	TGCGCCAGCAGCTTAGCGGGGGGGCCGGGAACGCAGTATTTT	TRBD2	TRBJ2-3	14	few	TRBV5-1
CASGAGANEQFF	TGCGCCAGCGGCGCGGGGGCCAATGAGCAGTTCTTC	-	TRBJ2-1	12	many	TRBV5-1
CASSKSGTVRSPLHF	TGTGCCAGCAGCAAGTCCGGGACAGTTAGATCACCCCTCCACTTT	-	TRBJ1-6	15	-	TRBV21-1
CASSLGGQRTEAFF	TGTGCCAGCAGTTTAGGGGGGCAGAGGACTGAAGCTTTCTTT	-	TRBJ1-1	14	many	TRBV12-3/TRBV12-4
CASSVDFGEQFF	TGTGCCAGCAGCGTAGATTTTGGGGAGCAGTTCTTC	-	TRBJ2-1	12	many	TRBV9
CASSCLADRGSNQPQHF	TGTGCCAGCAGTTGCCTCGCCGACAGGGGTAGCAATCAGCCCCAGCATTTT	TRBD1	TRBJ1-5	17	-	TRBV6-7
CASSKGLATSVLAKNIQYF	TGTGCCAGCAGCAAAGGTCTTGCGACTAGCGTTCTAGCCAAAAACATTCAGTACTTC	-	TRBJ2-4	19	many	TRBV21-1
CAGSSGLAGGPRLTDTQYF	TGTGCCGGCAGTTCAGGACTAGCGGGGGGCCCTCGGCTCACAGATACGCAGTATTTT	TRBD2	TRBJ2-3	19	-	TRBV11-2
CASRTSVSYEQYF	TGTGCCAGCAGGACTAGCGTCTCCTACGAGCAGTACTTC	TRBD2	TRBJ2-7	13	many	TRBV6-1
CSAREGGQGAFGYTF	TGCAGTGCTAGAGAGGGGGGACAGGGGGCGTTTGGCTACACCTTC	TRBD1	TRBJ1-2	15	few	TRBV20-1
CASSIGGQANTGELFF	TGTGCCAGCAGCATAGGAGGGCAGGCGAACACCGGGGAGCTGTTTTTT	-	TRBJ2-2	16	many	TRBV7-9
CASSPTRGMNTEAFF	TGTGCCAGCAGCCCGACTCGAGGGATGAACACTGAAGCTTTCTTT	-	TRBJ1-1	15	many	TRBV12-3/TRBV12-4
CASSGGGAYDYGYTF	TGTGCCAGCAGCGGAGGAGGGGCTTACGACTATGGCTACACCTTC	-	TRBJ1-2	15	many	TRBV9
CASSLRGQGNNEQFF	TGTGCCAGCAGCTTAAGAGGACAGGGGAACAATGAGCAGTTCTTC	TRBD1	TRBJ2-1	15	few	TRBV7-3
CASSFSRGHGGYTF	TGTGCCAGCAGCTTTTCTCGGGGGCACGGGGGCTACACCTTC	-	TRBJ1-2	14	few	TRBV11-2
CASSPTAGDQETQYF	TGTGCCAGCTCACCTACCGCAGGGGATCAAGAGACCCAGTACTTC	-	TRBJ2-5	15	few	TRBV18
CSASLAGGRGNEQFF	TGCAGTGCTTCTCTAGCGGGAGGTAGGGGCAATGAGCAGTTCTTC	TRBD2	TRBJ2-1	15	few	TRBV20-1
CSADSDRDEKLFF	TGCAGTGCCGATAGTGACAGGGATGAAAAACTGTTTTTT	TRBD1	TRBJ1-4	13	many	TRBV20-1
CASSQIGQGATEAFF	TGTGCCAGCAGCCAAATCGGACAGGGTGCAACTGAAGCTTTCTTT	TRBD1	TRBJ1-1	15	many	TRBV3-1
CASSRVTGGLTEAFF	TGTGCCAGCAGCCGAGTGACAGGGGGCCTCACTGAAGCTTTCTTT	TRBD1	TRBJ1-1	15	many	TRBV3-1
CSATPVTGGSDTQYF	TGCAGTGCTACACCGGTGACAGGGGGCTCAGATACGCAGTATTTT	TRBD1	TRBJ2-3	15	few	TRBV20-1
CSANILSGSITDTQYF	TGCAGTGCTAACATTCTTAGCGGGAGTATCACAGATACGCAGTATTTT	TRBD2	TRBJ2-3	16	few	TRBV20-1
CATSRGGEASIGIQYF	TGTGCCACCAGCAGAGGGGGAGAGGCAAGCATAGGCATTCAGTACTTC	-	TRBJ2-4	16	-	TRBV15
CASSRATGVADTQYF	TGTGCCAGCAGCCGGGCGACAGGGGTCGCAGATACGCAGTATTTT	TRBD1	TRBJ2-3	15	-	TRBV6-1
CSVATGGGYTF	TGCAGCGTCGCGACAGGGGGAGGCTACACCTTC	TRBD1	TRBJ1-2	11	few	TRBV29-1
CASSLSGTSGSKNTGELFF	TGTGCCAGCAGCCTCTCCGGGACTAGCGGGTCAAAGAACACCGGGGAGCTGTTTTTT	TRBD2	TRBJ2-2	19	many	TRBV27
CASSQDAGLAVYNEQFF	TGTGCCAGCAGCCAAGATGCGGGACTAGCGGTTTACAATGAGCAGTTCTTC	TRBD2	TRBJ2-1	17	few	TRBV3-1
CASSDRRDTGELFF	TGTGCCAGCAGTGACCGTCGAGACACCGGGGAGCTGTTTTTT	-	TRBJ2-2	14	-	TRBV2
CASRDGTSGHQETQYF	TGTGCCAGCAGGGACGGGACTAGCGGACACCAAGAGACCCAGTACTTC	TRBD2	TRBJ2-5	16	many	TRBV12-3/TRBV12-4
CAWGRDRKQFF	TGTGCCTGGGGAAGAGACAGAAAGCAGTTCTTC	-	TRBJ2-1	11	-	TRBV30
CASRQDTSEAFF	TGTGCCAGCAGACAAGACACCTCTGAAGCTTTCTTT	-	TRBJ1-1	12	many	TRBV6-5
CASSYHTQQGSRTDTQYF	TGTGCCAGCAGCTACCACACGCAACAGGGGAGTCGGACAGATACGCAGTATTTT	TRBD1	TRBJ2-3	18	many	TRBV5-6
CASSLGPRELFF	TGTGCCAGCAGCCTGGGCCCGCGGGAGCTGTTTTTT	-	TRBJ2-2	12	many	TRBV3-1
CATSDRMNTGELFF	TGTGCCACCAGTGATAGGATGAACACCGGGGAGCTGTTTTTT	-	TRBJ2-2	14	many	TRBV24-1
CASTPDNEQFF	TGTGCCAGCACCCCCGATAATGAGCAGTTCTTC	-	TRBJ2-1	11	-	TRBV2
CASRGGETQYF	TGTGCCAGCAGGGGGGGGGAGACCCAGTACTTC	TRBD2	TRBJ2-5	11	few	TRBV5-6
CASSGDRGMNTEAFF	TGTGCCAGCAGCGGGGACAGGGGAATGAACACTGAAGCTTTCTTT	TRBD1	TRBJ1-1	15	many	TRBV9
CASSFSNYNEQFF	TGTGCCAGCAGCTTTAGTAATTACAATGAGCAGTTCTTC	-	TRBJ2-1	13	-	TRBV7-6